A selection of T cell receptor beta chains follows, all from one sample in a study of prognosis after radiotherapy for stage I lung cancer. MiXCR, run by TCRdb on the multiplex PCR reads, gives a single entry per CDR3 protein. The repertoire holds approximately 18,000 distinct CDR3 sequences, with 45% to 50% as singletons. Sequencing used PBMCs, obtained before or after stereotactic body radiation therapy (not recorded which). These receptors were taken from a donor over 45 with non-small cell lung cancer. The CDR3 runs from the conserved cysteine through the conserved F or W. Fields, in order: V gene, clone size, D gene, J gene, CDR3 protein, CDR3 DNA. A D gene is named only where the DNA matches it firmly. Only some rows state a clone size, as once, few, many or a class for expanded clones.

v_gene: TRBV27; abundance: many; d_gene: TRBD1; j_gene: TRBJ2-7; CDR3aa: CASSFLGQGSYEQYF; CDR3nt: TGTGCCAGCAGTTTCTTAGGACAGGGATCCTACGAGCAGTACTTC
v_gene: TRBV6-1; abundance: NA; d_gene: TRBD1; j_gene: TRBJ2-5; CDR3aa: CASSESGGYETQYF; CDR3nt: TGTGCCAGCAGTGAGTCAGGGGGCTATGAGACCCAGTACTTC
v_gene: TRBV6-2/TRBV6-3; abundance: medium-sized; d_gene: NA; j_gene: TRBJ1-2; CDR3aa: CASTLNWGAIFYGYTF; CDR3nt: TGTGCCAGCACTCTAAATTGGGGTGCAATCTTCTATGGCTACACCTTC
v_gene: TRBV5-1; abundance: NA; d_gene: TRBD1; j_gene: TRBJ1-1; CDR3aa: CASSRGDRSTEAFF; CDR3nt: TGCGCCAGCAGCAGGGGGGACAGGAGCACTGAAGCTTTCTTT
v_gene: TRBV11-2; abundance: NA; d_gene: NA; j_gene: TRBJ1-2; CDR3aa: CASRPLTGGNGYTF; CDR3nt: TGTGCCAGCAGACCCTTGACAGGAGGCAATGGCTACACCTTC
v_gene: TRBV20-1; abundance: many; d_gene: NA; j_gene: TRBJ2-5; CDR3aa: CSARLHQEWGVGETQYF; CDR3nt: TGCAGTGCTAGACTCCATCAGGAGTGGGGAGTGGGGGAGACCCAGTACTTC
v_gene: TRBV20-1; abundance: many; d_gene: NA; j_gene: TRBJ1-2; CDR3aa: CSARDLGDGYTF; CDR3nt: TGCAGTGCTAGAGATTTAGGGGATGGCTACACCTTC
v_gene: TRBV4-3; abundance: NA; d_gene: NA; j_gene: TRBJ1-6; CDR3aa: CASKIDLGKNSPLHF; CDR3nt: TGCGCCAGCAAGATAGACCTGGGGAAGAATTCACCCCTCCACTTT
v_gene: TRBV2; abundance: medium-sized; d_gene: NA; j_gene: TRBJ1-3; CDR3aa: CASSGGTGNTIYF; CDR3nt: TGTGCCAGCAGTGGGGGAACTGGAAACACCATATATTTT
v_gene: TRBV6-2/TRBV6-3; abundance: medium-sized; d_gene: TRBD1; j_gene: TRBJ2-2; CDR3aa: CASKGQGTRAGELFF; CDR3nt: TGTGCCAGCAAGGGACAGGGAACAAGAGCCGGGGAGCTGTTTTTT
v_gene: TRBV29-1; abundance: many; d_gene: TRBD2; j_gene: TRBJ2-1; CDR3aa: CSAGSGLAGGGQFF; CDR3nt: TGCAGCGCCGGCTCCGGACTAGCGGGAGGAGGTCAGTTCTTC
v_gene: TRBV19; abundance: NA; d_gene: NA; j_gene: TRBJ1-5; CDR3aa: CASRKWDNSNQPQHF; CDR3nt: TGTGCCAGTAGAAAGTGGGACAATTCTAATCAGCCCCAGCATTTT
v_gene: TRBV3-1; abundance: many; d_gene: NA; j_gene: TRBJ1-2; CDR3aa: CASSQVSDGYTF; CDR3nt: TGTGCCAGCAGCCAAGTATCTGATGGCTACACCTTC
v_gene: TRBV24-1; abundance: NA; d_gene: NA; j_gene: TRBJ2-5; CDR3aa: CATSDSQDGRETQYF; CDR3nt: TGTGCCACCAGTGATTCTCAGGACGGCCGGGAGACCCAGTACTTC
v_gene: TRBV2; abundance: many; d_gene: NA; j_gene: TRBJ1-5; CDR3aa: CASRAGGYDNQPQHF; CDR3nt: TGTGCCAGCAGGGCGGGAGGGTACGACAATCAGCCCCAGCATTTT
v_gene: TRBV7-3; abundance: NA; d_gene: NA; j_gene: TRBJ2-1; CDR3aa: CASSLTGGTYNEQFF; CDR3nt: TGTGCCAGCAGCTTAACGGGTGGCACCTACAATGAGCAGTTCTTC
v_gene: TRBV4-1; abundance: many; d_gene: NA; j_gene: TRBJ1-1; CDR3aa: CASSHVHSGGTGTEAFF; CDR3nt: TGCGCCAGCAGCCACGTCCATTCTGGGGGCACGGGGACTGAAGCTTTCTTT
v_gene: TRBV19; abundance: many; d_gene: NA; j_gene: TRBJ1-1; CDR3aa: CASSIGRGRSTEAFF; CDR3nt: TGTGCCAGTAGTATAGGTAGGGGCAGAAGCACTGAAGCTTTCTTT
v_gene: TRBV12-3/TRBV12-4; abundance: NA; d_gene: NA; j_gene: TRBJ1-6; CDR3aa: CASAAGIHNSPLHF; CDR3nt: TGTGCCAGCGCCGCCGGGATTCATAATTCACCCCTCCACTTT
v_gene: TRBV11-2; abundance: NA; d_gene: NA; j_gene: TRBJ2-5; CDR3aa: CASSYWEDNEQSF; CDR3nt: TGTGCCAGCAGCTACTGGGAGGACAATGAGCAGTCCTTC
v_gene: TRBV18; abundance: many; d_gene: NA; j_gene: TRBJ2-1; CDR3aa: CASSLADEQFF; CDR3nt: TGTGCCAGCTCACTAGCCGATGAGCAGTTCTTC
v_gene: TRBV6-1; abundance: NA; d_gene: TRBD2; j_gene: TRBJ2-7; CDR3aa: CASKLTVTSGRYEQYF; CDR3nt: TGTGCCAGCAAATTAACCGTGACTAGCGGGAGGTACGAGCAGTACTTT
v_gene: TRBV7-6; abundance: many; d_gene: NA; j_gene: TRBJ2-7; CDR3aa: CASSFAGRATKVYEQYF; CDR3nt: TGTGCCAGCAGCTTCGCGGGGCGAGCCACGAAGGTCTACGAGCAGTACTTC
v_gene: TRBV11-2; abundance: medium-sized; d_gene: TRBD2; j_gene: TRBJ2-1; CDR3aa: CASSLALAGGYNEQFF; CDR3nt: TGTGCCAGCAGCTTAGCTCTAGCGGGAGGCTACAATGAGCAGTTCTTC
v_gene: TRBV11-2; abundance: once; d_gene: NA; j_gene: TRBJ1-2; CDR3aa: CASSLDLVYGYTF; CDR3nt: TGTGCCAGCAGCTTAGATCTTGTTTATGGCTACACCTTC
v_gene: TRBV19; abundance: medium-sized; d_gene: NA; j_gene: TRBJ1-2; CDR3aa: CASSTDRSYGYTF; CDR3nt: TGTGCCAGTAGTACCGACAGGTCGTATGGCTACACCTTC
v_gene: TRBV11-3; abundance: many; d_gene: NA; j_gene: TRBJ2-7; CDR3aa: CASSLVSYEQYF; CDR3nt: TGTGCCAGCAGCTTAGTTTCTTACGAGCAGTACTTC
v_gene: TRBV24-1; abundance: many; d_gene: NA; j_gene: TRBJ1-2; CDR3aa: CATSDLGTYGYTF; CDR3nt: TGTGCCACCAGTGATTTAGGAACCTATGGCTACACCTTC
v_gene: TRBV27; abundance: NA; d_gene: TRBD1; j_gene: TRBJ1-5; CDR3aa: CANSATGNSNQPQHF; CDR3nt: TGTGCCAACAGCGCGACAGGGAATAGCAATCAGCCCCAGCATTTT
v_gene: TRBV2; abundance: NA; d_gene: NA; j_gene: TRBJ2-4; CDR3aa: CASSVGSQGRQNIRYF; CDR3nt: TGTGCCAGTAGCGTAGGGAGCCAGGGAAGGCAAAACATTCGGTACTTC
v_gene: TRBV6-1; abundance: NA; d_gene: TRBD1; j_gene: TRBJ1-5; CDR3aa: CASNTPGTGREPQHF; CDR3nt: TGTGCCAGCAATACCCCCGGGACAGGGCGCGAGCCCCAGCATTTT
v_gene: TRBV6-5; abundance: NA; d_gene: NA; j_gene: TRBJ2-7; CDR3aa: CASSYSSVSYEQYF; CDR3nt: TGTGCCAGCAGTTACTCGTCAGTCTCCTACGAGCAGTACTTC
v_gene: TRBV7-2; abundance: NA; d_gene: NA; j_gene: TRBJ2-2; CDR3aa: CASMFHATEHRELFF; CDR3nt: TGTGCCAGCATGTTCCACGCAACCGAACACCGGGAGCTGTTTTTT
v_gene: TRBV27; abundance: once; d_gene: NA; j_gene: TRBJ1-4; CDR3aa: CASSPVGGGDQKLFF; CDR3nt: TGTGCCAGCAGTCCCGTTGGAGGAGGGGATCAAAAACTGTTTTTT
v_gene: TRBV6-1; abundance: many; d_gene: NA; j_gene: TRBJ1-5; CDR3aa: CASSDNPNQPQHF; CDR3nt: TGTGCCAGCAGTGACAACCCTAATCAGCCCCAGCATTTT
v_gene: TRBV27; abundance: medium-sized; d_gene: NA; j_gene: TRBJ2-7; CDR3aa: CASSLKLGRRDASGYEQYF; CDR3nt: TGTGCCAGCAGTTTGAAGTTGGGTAGGAGGGACGCTTCAGGTTACGAGCAGTACTTC
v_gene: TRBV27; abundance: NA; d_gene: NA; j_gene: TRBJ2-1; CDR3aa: CASSFFVASVRWDEQFF; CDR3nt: TGTGCCAGCAGTTTCTTCGTCGCTAGCGTGAGGTGGGATGAGCAGTTCTTC
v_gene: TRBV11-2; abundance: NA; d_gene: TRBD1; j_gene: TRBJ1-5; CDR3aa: CASSQGQGVQPQHF; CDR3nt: TGTGCCAGCAGCCAAGGACAGGGCGTTCAGCCCCAGCATTTT
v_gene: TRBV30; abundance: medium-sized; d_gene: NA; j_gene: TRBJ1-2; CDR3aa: CAWSAFGTDIKNYGYTF; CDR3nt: TGTGCCTGGAGTGCGTTTGGAACAGACATAAAGAACTATGGCTACACCTTC
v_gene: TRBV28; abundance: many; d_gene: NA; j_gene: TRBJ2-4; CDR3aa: CASSLGERLKYF; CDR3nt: TGTGCCAGCAGTTTGGGGGAGCGTCTTAAGTACTTC
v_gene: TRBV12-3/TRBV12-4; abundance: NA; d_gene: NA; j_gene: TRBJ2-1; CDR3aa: CASIPGRLSGRSSYNEQFF; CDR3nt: TGTGCCAGCATCCCCGGTAGACTATCGGGACGAAGCTCCTACAATGAGCAGTTCTTC
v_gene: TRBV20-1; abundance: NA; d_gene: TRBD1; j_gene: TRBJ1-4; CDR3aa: CSARRIWDRGRRTNEKLFF; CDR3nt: TGCAGTGCTCGAAGAATATGGGACAGGGGGCGACGAACTAATGAAAAACTGTTTTTT
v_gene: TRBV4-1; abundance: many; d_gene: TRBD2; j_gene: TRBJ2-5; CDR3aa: CASSQELAVGTQYF; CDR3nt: TGCGCCAGCAGCCAAGAACTAGCGGTGGGGACCCAGTACTTC
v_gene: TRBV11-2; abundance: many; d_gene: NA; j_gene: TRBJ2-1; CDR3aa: CASSQETTLLPIDEQFF; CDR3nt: TGCGCCAGCAGCCAAGAAACCACCCTCCTCCCTATCGATGAGCAGTTCTTC
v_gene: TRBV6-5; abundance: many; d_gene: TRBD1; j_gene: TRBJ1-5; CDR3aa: CANRGLRGNQPQHF; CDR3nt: TGTGCCAACAGGGGCCTAAGGGGCAATCAGCCCCAGCATTTT
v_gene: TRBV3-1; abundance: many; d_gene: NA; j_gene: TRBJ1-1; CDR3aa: CASSHPVRGVGTEAFF; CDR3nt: TGTGCCAGCAGCCACCCCGTCCGGGGCGTGGGCACTGAAGCTTTCTTT
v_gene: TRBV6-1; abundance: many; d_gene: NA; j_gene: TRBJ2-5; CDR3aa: CASRDTRPETQYF; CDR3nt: TGTGCCAGCAGGGATACTAGGCCTGAGACCCAGTACTTC
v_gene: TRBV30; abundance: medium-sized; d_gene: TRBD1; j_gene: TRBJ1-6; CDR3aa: CAWNRQGRDSPLHF; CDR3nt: TGTGCCTGGAACCGACAGGGGAGAGATTCACCCCTCCACTTT